The TCR beta chain under discussion was sequenced for a study of blood T cell repertoires in COVID-19. Background on the study: Samples taken during acute and convalescent COVID-19 were collected in the United States, Italy and Spain. PBMCs, B-cell-depleted T cells, or T cells were the source of the cDNA or gDNA that made up the material.

The protocol was immunoSEQ multiplex PCR, while the TCRdb copy is restricted to in-frame clones and leaves out a portion. Here the sample spans approximately 130,000 clones, about 85% being singletons. The germline gives CDR1 KGHSH, CDR2 LQKENI. The CDR3 spans 13 residues. V dropped 3 bases and J dropped 5 bases, with 10 bases sitting between them. The rearrangement joins TRBV18 to TRBJ2-5; perhaps TRBD2 as D (5 bases). The receptor's source is a human donor in a cohort sampled during active COVID-19. The sample taken for sequencing was peripheral blood. CDR3 region: CASSPTTGETQYF. CDR3 nucleotide sequence: TGTGCCAGCTCACCTACCACGGGGGAGACCCAGTACTTC.